This is a list of T cell receptor beta chains from one sample in a study of technical replicates of blood from a few donors. Profiled with immunoSEQ multiplex PCR; TCRdb holds only in-frame clones, not every one. The sample yields tens of thousands of clones, around 90% seen once. The sample consisted of T cells isolated from PBMCs. Receptors originate from a human donor in good health. CDR3s include the opening cysteine and the closing phenylalanine or tryptophan. D genes are given only for firm matches. The size entry is marked missing in some rows and otherwise reads once, few, many or a size class.

j_gene: TRBJ1-2
d_gene: TRBD1
v_gene: TRBV15
abundance: .
CDR3nt: TGTGCCACCAGCAGAGAACAGGGGGCCAACTATGGCTACACCTTC
CDR3aa: CATSREQGANYGYTF

j_gene: TRBJ1-3
d_gene: TRBD1
v_gene: TRBV7-9
abundance: .
CDR3nt: TGTGCCAGCAGCTTAGGACAGGGCTGGAACACCATATATTTT
CDR3aa: CASSLGQGWNTIYF

j_gene: TRBJ2-3
d_gene: TRBD2
v_gene: TRBV5-1
abundance: .
CDR3nt: TGCGCCAGCAGCTTGGCTTATAGCGGGGGCACAGATACGCAGTATTTT
CDR3aa: CASSLAYSGGTDTQYF

j_gene: TRBJ2-7
d_gene: TRBD1
v_gene: TRBV5-4
abundance: .
CDR3nt: TGTGCCAGCAGCCTGAGCTCCGGGACAGGGGACTACGAGCAGTACTTC
CDR3aa: CASSLSSGTGDYEQYF

j_gene: TRBJ1-5
d_gene: TRBD1
v_gene: TRBV10-2
abundance: .
CDR3nt: TGCGCCAGCAGAGATGACAGGGAGCCCCAGCATTTT
CDR3aa: CASRDDREPQHF

j_gene: TRBJ1-1
d_gene: .
v_gene: TRBV7-2
abundance: .
CDR3nt: TGTGCCAGCAGCTTAGGATTGGGGCCCGGAGCTTTCTTT
CDR3aa: CASSLGLGPGAFF

j_gene: TRBJ2-7
d_gene: TRBD1
v_gene: TRBV6-1
abundance: .
CDR3nt: TGTGCCAGCAGGGGACAGGGTCGACACGAGCAGTACTTC
CDR3aa: CASRGQGRHEQYF

j_gene: TRBJ2-6
d_gene: .
v_gene: TRBV7-3
abundance: .
CDR3nt: TGTGCCAGCAGCGGCCCCGGACAGCGCTACTCTGGGGCCAACGTCCTGACTTTC
CDR3aa: CASSGPGQRYSGANVLTF

j_gene: TRBJ1-5
d_gene: TRBD1
v_gene: TRBV28
abundance: .
CDR3nt: TGTGCCAGCAGTTCCCGGGACAGGGTAGGGCAGCCCCAGCATTTT
CDR3aa: CASSSRDRVGQPQHF

j_gene: TRBJ2-7
d_gene: TRBD1
v_gene: TRBV9
abundance: .
CDR3nt: TGTGCCAGCAGCCCGCGGACAGGGAAGTACGAGCAGTACTTC
CDR3aa: CASSPRTGKYEQYF

j_gene: TRBJ2-7
d_gene: TRBD2
v_gene: TRBV27
abundance: .
CDR3nt: TGTGCCAGACCAGGAGCGGGAGGGTCCTACGAGCAGTACTTC
CDR3aa: CARPGAGGSYEQYF

j_gene: TRBJ1-1
d_gene: .
v_gene: TRBV27
abundance: .
CDR3nt: TGTGCCAGCAGTTCACTCTCCTCCCTAGGCGCTGAAGCTTTCTTT
CDR3aa: CASSSLSSLGAEAFF

j_gene: TRBJ2-7
d_gene: .
v_gene: TRBV27
abundance: .
CDR3nt: TGTGCCAGCAGTCCCCACATGACCTACGAGCAGTACTTC
CDR3aa: CASSPHMTYEQYF

j_gene: TRBJ2-5
d_gene: .
v_gene: TRBV6-5
abundance: .
CDR3nt: TGTGCCAGCAGTTACTCGCAGGAGACCCAGTACTTC
CDR3aa: CASSYSQETQYF

j_gene: TRBJ2-1
d_gene: .
v_gene: TRBV19
abundance: once
CDR3nt: TGTGCCAGTAGTATTCCGTGGCATGAGCAGTTCTTC
CDR3aa: CASSIPWHEQFF

j_gene: TRBJ2-7
d_gene: .
v_gene: TRBV6-5
abundance: .
CDR3nt: TGTGCCAGCAGCGCCGGACAAGCCTACGAGCAGTACTTC
CDR3aa: CASSAGQAYEQYF

j_gene: TRBJ2-1
d_gene: .
v_gene: TRBV5-1
abundance: .
CDR3nt: TGCGCCAGCAGCCTGGGAATTTCCGACAACAATGAGCAGTTCTTC
CDR3aa: CASSLGISDNNEQFF

j_gene: TRBJ2-5
d_gene: .
v_gene: TRBV6-1
abundance: .
CDR3nt: TGTGCCAGCACGCGGCAAGAGACCCAGTACTTC
CDR3aa: CASTRQETQYF

j_gene: TRBJ2-7
d_gene: .
v_gene: TRBV27
abundance: .
CDR3nt: TGTGCCAGCAGTACATACTTACAGGAGACCTACGAGCAGTACTTC
CDR3aa: CASSTYLQETYEQYF

j_gene: TRBJ2-1
d_gene: TRBD2
v_gene: TRBV7-3
abundance: .
CDR3nt: TGTGCCAGCAGCTTAACTGGACTAGCGGTTCTGTACAATGAGCAGTTCTTC
CDR3aa: CASSLTGLAVLYNEQFF

j_gene: TRBJ2-7
d_gene: TRBD1
v_gene: TRBV4-1
abundance: .
CDR3nt: TGCGCCAGCAGCACGCGGACAGGGTCCTACGAGCAGTACTTC
CDR3aa: CASSTRTGSYEQYF

j_gene: TRBJ2-7
d_gene: TRBD2
v_gene: TRBV5-5
abundance: once
CDR3nt: TGTGCCAGCAGCTTTACTAGCGGGAGGGACGAGCAGTACTTC
CDR3aa: CASSFTSGRDEQYF

j_gene: TRBJ2-7
d_gene: TRBD1
v_gene: TRBV19
abundance: few
CDR3nt: TGTGCCAGTAGTATAATCCAGGGGGCATACTACGAGCAGTACTTC
CDR3aa: CASSIIQGAYYEQYF